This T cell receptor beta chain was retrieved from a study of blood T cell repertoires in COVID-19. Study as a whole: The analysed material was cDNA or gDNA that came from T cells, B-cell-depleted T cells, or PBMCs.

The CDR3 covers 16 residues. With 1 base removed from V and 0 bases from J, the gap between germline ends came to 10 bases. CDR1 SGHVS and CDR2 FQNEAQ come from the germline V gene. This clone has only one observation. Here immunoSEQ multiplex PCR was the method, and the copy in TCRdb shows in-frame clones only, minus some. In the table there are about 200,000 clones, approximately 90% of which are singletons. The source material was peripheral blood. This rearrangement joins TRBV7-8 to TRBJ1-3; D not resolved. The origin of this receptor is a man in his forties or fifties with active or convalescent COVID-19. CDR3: CASSLVGIRSGNTIYF. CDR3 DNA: TGTGCCAGCAGCTTAGTGGGCATTCGCTCTGGAAACACCATATATTTT. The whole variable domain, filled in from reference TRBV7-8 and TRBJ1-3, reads GAGVSQSPRYKVAKRGQDVALRCDPISGHVSLFWYQQALGQGPEFLTYFQNEAQLDKSGLPSDRFFAERPEGSVSTLKIQRTQQEDSAVYLCASSLVGIRSGNTIYFGEGSWLTVV.